These 21 T cell receptor beta chains were all obtained from the same sample, sequenced in a study of T cells after posttransplantation cyclophosphamide. Busulfan-fludarabine conditioning, marrow transplant, and cyclophosphamide on days +3 and +4 were administered. Clones were read by immunoSEQ multiplex PCR, and TCRdb kept only the in-frame ones, dropping some. The sample lists about 7,600 clones, around 82% seen once, with 17% in the top ten. The sequences come from CD4+ T cells sorted from blood, collected 950 to 1,200 days after allogeneic stem cell transplant with posttransplant cyclophosphamide. All receptors derive from a female patient between 35 and 55 years old who received an allogeneic stem cell transplant from a related donor, was CMV-positive, and had no GVHD. Among the T cells, some may be from the graft donor.

This sequence joins TRBV21-1 and TRBJ2-3; the D call TRBD1 from the table was never checked on the DNA. TRBV21-1 is tagged as a pseudogene. The length of the CDR3 is 16 residues. The CDR3 bases are TGTGCCAGCAGCAACCCGACACCGATCCTCACAGATACGCAGTATTTT. Amino acid sequence: CASSNPTPILTDTQYF.

The V call is TRBV5-1, the J call TRBJ2-5, with 8 nucleotides matching TRBD1. Trimming took 4 bases from V and 9 from J; bases not matched to a gene: 14. There are 15 residues in the CDR3. Per the germline V gene, CDR1 is SGHRS and CDR2 is YFSETQ. The CDR3 DNA reads TGCGCCAGCAGCCCCGGGACAGGCACCATGAGGGCCCAGTACTTC. It yields the protein CASSPGTGTMRAQYF.

The chain uses TRBV4-3 and TRBJ1-2, with D unclear. CDR1 is LGHNA, CDR2 YSLEER, per germline. V was trimmed by 0 bases and J by 2 bases, leaving 19 bases between them. The CDR3 has 18 residues. In DNA form, the CDR3 reads TGCGCCAGCAGCCAAGATATGGGTGGAGATCGCTCCAACTATGGCTACACCTTC. Translation: CASSQDMGGDRSNYGYTF.

The chain combines TRBV19 with TRBJ2-1; 7 bases agree with TRBD2. Germline values: CDR1 LNHDA, CDR2 SQIVND (reference sequence). V was clipped by 7 bases and J by 0 bases; unmatched bases: 6. The CDR3 totals 15 residues. The CDR3, as DNA: TGTGCCAGTAATCTGGGGGGGATCTCCTACAATGAGCAGTTCTTC. It translates to CASNLGGISYNEQFF.

This chain joins TRBV7-8 and TRBJ1-4, with TRBD1 matching over 12 bases. In germline, CDR1 is SGHVS, CDR2 FQNEAQ. The CDR3 spans 17 residues. Unmatched junction bases numbered 12, after V lost 5 bases and J lost 8 bases. This CDR3 is CASSGRDRGPRREKLFF. In nucleotides, the CDR3 is TGTGCCAGCAGCGGCCGGGACAGGGGGCCCCGCAGGGAAAAACTGTTTTTT.

This chain's CDR3 is CASSRGDYEQYF. CDR3 bases: TGTGCCAGTAGTAGGGGCGACTACGAGCAGTACTTC. The V and J genes are TRBV19 and TRBJ2-7; tentatively, D is TRBD1 (5 bases). CDR1 and CDR2 (germline): LNHDA, SQIVND (reference sequence). Between the trimmed V and J ends, which lost 4 bases and 3 bases, there was a span of 7 bases. CDR3 length: 12 residues.

This chain connects TRBV18 to TRBJ1-1; 10 nucleotides agree with TRBD1. There are 14 residues in the CDR3. V gave up 8 bases and J gave up 5 bases; unmatched junction bases: 8. In germline, CDR1 is KGHSH, CDR2 LQKENI. The CDR3 spells CASLRTGGETEAFF. The CDR3 DNA sequence: TGTGCCAGCCTCCGGACAGGGGGTGAGACTGAAGCTTTCTTT.

The genes are TRBV7-2 and TRBJ2-3; 12 bases line up with TRBD2. V shed 5 bases, J shed 2 bases, and the junction held 11 bases outside the gene matches. The CDR3 length is 18 residues. Germline V CDR1 and CDR2: SGHTA, FQGNSA. CDR3 DNA sequence: TGTGCCAGCAGCCGACCCAAAACTAGCGGGGGGCCCACAGATACGCAGTATTTT. It codes for CASSRPKTSGGPTDTQYF.

The chain uses TRBV5-1 and TRBJ2-7; TRBD1 agrees at 9 bases. Trimming cost V 3 bases and J 7 bases; bases outside gene matches: 20. Per germline, CDR1 SGHRS and CDR2 YFSETQ. The CDR3 has 18 residues. The CDR3 DNA reads TGCGCCAGCAGCTCGGGGTTACTAACAGGGGGCGCGAGGAGGGAGCAGTACTTC. It specifies CASSSGLLTGGARREQYF.

This clone has more than one count but fewer than ten. The chain combines TRBV5-1 with TRBJ1-4; a weak D match, TRBD1 (5 bases). Germline CDR1 SGHRS, CDR2 YFSETQ. This CDR3 region has 14 residues. V was cut by 6 bases and J by 4 bases, with 13 bases left in between. CDR3 coding DNA: TGCGCCAGCACGGTAGACAGCTATAATGAAAAACTGTTTTTT. Its protein product is CASTVDSYNEKLFF.

DNA of the CDR3: TGCGCCAGCAGCCCGGCGGGCGGGGGGTACCCCTACGAGCAGTACTTC. It encodes CASSPAGGGYPYEQYF. The gene calls are TRBV5-1 and TRBJ2-7; 8 positions agree with TRBD2. Germline V gene sequence: CDR1 SGHRS, CDR2 YFSETQ. The CDR3 loop spans 16 amino acids. V shed 4 bases, J shed 2 bases, and the junction held 11 bases outside the gene matches.

The chain employs TRBV5-6 and TRBJ1-4, with 8 bases lining up with TRBD1. Germline CDR1 reads SGHDT; CDR2 reads YYEEEE. The CDR3 runs to 14 residues. The trim removed 4 bases at V and 8 bases at J, leaving 7 bases unmatched. CDR3 in DNA: TGTGCCAGCAGCATACAGGGGGTCGGGGAAAAACTGTTTTTT. Amino acid sequence: CASSIQGVGEKLFF.

The CDR3 protein is CASSYAREQYF. DNA of the CDR3: TGTGCCAGCAGCTACGCGCGAGAGCAGTACTTC. The chain recombines TRBV13 with TRBJ2-7; D ambiguous. Trimming stripped 4 bases from V and 7 bases from J, with 8 bases between. Germline loops: CDR1 PRHDT, CDR2 FYEKMQ (reference sequence). The CDR3 spans 11 residues.

This chain uses TRBV18 with TRBJ2-5, with D unresolved. Trimming removed 2 bases at V and 0 bases at J, with 10 bases between. The CDR3 has 15 residues. CDR1 is KGHSH and CDR2 is LQKENI in the germline V gene. CDR3 DNA: TGTGCCAGCTCACCAACTATTCCGTACCAAGAGACCCAGTACTTC. This codes for CASSPTIPYQETQYF. Variable domain in full (rest from reference TRBV18 and TRBJ2-5): NAGVMQNPRHLVRRRGQEARLRCSPMKGHSHVYWYRQLPEEGLKFMVYLQKENIIDESGMPKERFSAEFPKEGPSILRIQQVVRGDSAAYFCASSPTIPYQETQYFGPGTRLLVL.

In its sample, this clone is hyperexpanded. For the CDR3, the DNA is TGTGCCAGCATTCCAGACAGGGAACGCTACAATGAGCAGTTCTTC. Amino acids: CASIPDRERYNEQFF. The rearrangement joins TRBV6-1 to TRBJ2-1; TRBD1 matches 7 bases. V lost 7 bases, J lost 3 bases, and 9 bases stayed unmatched. In germline, CDR1 is MNHNS, CDR2 SASEGT. This CDR3 contains 15 residues.

V usage is TRBV28 and J usage is TRBJ1-5, with D perhaps matching TRBD1 (5 bases). Germline V lookup: CDR1 MDHEN, CDR2 SYDVKM. CDR3 length: 20 residues. The V gene lost 5 bases and the J gene lost 0 bases, with 26 bases spanning the gap. The DNA of the CDR3 is TGTGCCAGCAGTCCACCCGGGAGGGGCCGAGGACAAACTAGCAATCAGCCCCAGCATTTT. As protein: CASSPPGRGRGQTSNQPQHF.

There are a few counts of this clone. The gene calls are TRBV5-1 and TRBJ2-3; D is undetermined. The CDR3 consists of 12 residues. V was clipped by 4 bases and J by 8 bases, with 11 bases between them. CDR1 is SGHRS and CDR2 is YFSETQ in the germline V gene. The CDR3 loop reads CASSRGEGTQYF. CDR3 nucleotide sequence: TGCGCCAGCAGCCGCGGCGAAGGTACGCAGTATTTT.

The chain combines TRBV19 with TRBJ1-1, with a possible D match to TRBD1 (6 bases). Per germline, CDR1 LNHDA and CDR2 SQIVND (reference sequence). The V end was cut by 5 bases, the J end by 3 bases, with 19 bases between. CDR3 length equals 16 residues. In DNA form, the CDR3 reads TGTGCCAGTAGTCGGGGTCCGGGGGGGGCGGACACTGAAGCTTTCTTT. Its translation is CASSRGPGGADTEAFF.

J is TRBJ2-1 and V is TRBV2; 8 bases map to TRBD2. Germline V gives CDR1 SNHLY, CDR2 FYNNEI. Germline trimming cut 7 bases from V and 7 bases from J; bases unmatched to any gene: 9. This CDR3 has 14 amino acids. The CDR3, as DNA: TGTGCCAGCAAGGGTGGTAGCGGGGTTAATGAGCAGTTCTTC. Protein product: CASKGGSGVNEQFF.

In DNA, the CDR3 is TGTGCCATCAGACCAAACAGGGGAAGCCAAGCCTACGAGCAGTACTTC. This translates into CAIRPNRGSQAYEQYF. The chain carries TRBV10-3 and TRBJ2-7; 7 bases fit TRBD1. The CDR3 has 16 amino acids. Germline CDR1 is ENHRY and CDR2 is SYGVKD. J gave up 2 bases and V 6 bases, and 13 bases lay outside the gene matches.

V gene TRBV5-5 combines with J gene TRBJ2-7, with TRBD1 identical over 10 bases. This CDR3 is built from 16 residues. V shed 4 bases, J shed 4 bases, and the junction held 11 bases outside the gene matches. Germline V CDR1 and CDR2: SGHKS, YYEKEE (reference sequence). The CDR3 DNA sequence: TGTGCCAGCAGCCCAAGGTGGATGGGACAGGGGTACGAGCAGTACTTC. It yields the protein CASSPRWMGQGYEQYF.